The clone carrying this T cell receptor (beta chain) was detected many times. Its ends do not fully match the called genes, so a read error is possible. RNA transcripts yielded amplified TCR beta CDR3 regions. Researchers ran a first-round RT-PCR on the TCR CDR3 using the HTBI primer set. From the multiplex PCR reads, TCRdb called clonotypes with MiXCR, one entry per CDR3 protein. The data contain roughly 710,000 distinct CDR3 sequences, 30% to 40% of them singletons. Germline values: CDR1 MGHDK, CDR2 SYGVNS. The CDR3 runs to 12 residues. The sample belongs to a study of T cells in Graves' hyperthyroidism and ophthalmopathy. Clinical symptoms, serum thyroxine, TRAb, thyroid ultrasound and orbital computed tomography informed diagnoses.

The source of this sequence is a woman aged 40-49 years with Graves' hyperthyroidism. The specimen was blood. V is TRBV25-1 and J is TRBJ1-2, with D possibly TRBD1 on 5 matching bases. This CDR3 is CASSAYTGTASF. The CDR3 nucleotides are TGTGCCAGCAGTGCCTACACCGGGACGGCGTCCTTC.